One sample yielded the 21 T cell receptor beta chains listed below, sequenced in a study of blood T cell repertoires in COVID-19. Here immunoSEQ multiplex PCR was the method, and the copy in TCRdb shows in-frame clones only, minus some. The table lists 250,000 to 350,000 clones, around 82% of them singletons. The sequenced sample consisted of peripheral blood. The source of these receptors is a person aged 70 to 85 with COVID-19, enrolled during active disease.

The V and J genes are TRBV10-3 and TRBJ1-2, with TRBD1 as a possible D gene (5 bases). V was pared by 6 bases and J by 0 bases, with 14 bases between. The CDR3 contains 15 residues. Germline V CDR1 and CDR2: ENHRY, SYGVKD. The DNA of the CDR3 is TGTGCCATCAGACGGACGGGGGAAGCTAACTATGGCTACACCTTC. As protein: CAIRRTGEANYGYTF.

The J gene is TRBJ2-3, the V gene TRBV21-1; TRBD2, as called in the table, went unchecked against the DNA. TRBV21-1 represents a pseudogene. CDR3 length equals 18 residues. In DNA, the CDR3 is TGTGCCAGCAGCAAATGGGACAGCGGGGGGGCGCGAACAGATACGCAGTATTTT. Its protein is CASSKWDSGGARTDTQYF.

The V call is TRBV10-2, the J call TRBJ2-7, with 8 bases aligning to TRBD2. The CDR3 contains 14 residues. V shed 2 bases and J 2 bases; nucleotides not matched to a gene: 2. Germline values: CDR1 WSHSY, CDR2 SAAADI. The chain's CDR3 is CASSETSGPYEQYF. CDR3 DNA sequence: TGCGCCAGCAGTGAGACTAGCGGCCCCTACGAGCAGTACTTC.

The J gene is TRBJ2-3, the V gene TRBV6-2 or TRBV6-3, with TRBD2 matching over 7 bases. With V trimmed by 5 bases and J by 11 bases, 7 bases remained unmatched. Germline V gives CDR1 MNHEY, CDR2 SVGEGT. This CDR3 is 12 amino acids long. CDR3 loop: CASSNPGLKQYF. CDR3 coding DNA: TGTGCCAGCAGTAACCCGGGACTAAAGCAGTATTTT.

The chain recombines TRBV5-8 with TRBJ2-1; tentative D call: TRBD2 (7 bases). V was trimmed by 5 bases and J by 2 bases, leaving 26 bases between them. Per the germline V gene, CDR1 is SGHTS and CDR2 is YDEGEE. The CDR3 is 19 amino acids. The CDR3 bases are TGTGCCAGCAGAAGGGGGGGTAAACTAGCGCAAGTCACCTACAATGAGCAGTTCTTC. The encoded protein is CASRRGGKLAQVTYNEQFF.

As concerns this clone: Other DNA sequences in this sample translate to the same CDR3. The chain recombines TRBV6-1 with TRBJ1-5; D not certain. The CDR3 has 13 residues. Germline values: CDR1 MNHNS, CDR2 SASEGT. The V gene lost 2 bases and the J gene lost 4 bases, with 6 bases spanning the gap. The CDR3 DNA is TGTGCCAGCAGTGAACAGTCAAATCAGCCCCAGCATTTT. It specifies CASSEQSNQPQHF.

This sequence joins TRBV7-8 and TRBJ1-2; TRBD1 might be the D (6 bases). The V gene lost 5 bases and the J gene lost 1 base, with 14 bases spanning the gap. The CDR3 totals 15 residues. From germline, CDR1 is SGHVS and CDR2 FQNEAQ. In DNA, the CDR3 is TGTGCCAGCAGCCGAGCGGACAGCCATAACTATGGCTACACCTTC. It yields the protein CASSRADSHNYGYTF.

The CDR3 sequence is CASSLVVRSGRAYEQYF. The CDR3 coding sequence is TGTGCCAGCAGCTTAGTGGTGAGGAGCGGGAGGGCCTACGAGCAGTACTTC. The chain is built from TRBV7-9 and TRBJ2-7; 10 bases match TRBD2. Germline V gives CDR1 SEHNR, CDR2 FQNEAQ (reference sequence). J gave up 2 bases and V 1 base, and 8 bases lay outside the gene matches. This CDR3 region has 17 residues. The variable domain in full, with the rest retrieved from reference TRBV7-9 and TRBJ2-7, is DTGVSQNPRHKITKRGQNVTFRCDPISEHNRLYWYRQTLGQGPEFLTYFQNEAQLEKSRLLSDRFSAERPKGSFSTLEIQRTEQGDSAMYLCASSLVVRSGRAYEQYFGPGTRLTVT.

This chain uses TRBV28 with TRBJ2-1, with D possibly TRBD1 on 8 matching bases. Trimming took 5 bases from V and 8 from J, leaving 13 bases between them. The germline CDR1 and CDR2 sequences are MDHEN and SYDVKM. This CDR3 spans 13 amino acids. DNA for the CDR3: TGTGCCAGCAGTACAGGGGGGGAGTATGAGCAGTTCTTC. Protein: CASSTGGEYEQFF.

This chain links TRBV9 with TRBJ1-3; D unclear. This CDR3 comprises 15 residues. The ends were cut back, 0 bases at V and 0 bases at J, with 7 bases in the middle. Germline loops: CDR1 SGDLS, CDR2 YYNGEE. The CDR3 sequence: CASSVGRFSGNTIYF. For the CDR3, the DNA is TGTGCCAGCAGCGTAGGGAGGTTCTCTGGAAACACCATATATTTT.

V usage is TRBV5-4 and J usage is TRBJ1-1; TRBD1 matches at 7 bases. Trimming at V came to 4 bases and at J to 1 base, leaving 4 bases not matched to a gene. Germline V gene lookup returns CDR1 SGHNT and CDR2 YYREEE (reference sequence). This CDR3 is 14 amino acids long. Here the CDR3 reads CASSPDRRNTEAFF. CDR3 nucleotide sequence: TGTGCCAGCAGCCCGGACAGGAGGAACACTGAAGCTTTCTTT.

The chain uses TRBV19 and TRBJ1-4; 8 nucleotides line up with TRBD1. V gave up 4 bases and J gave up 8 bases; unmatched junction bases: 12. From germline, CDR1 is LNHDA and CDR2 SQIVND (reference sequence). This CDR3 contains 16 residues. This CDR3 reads CASSKASTGAGEKLFF. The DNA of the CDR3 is TGTGCCAGTAGTAAAGCCTCGACAGGGGCCGGCGAAAAACTGTTTTTT.

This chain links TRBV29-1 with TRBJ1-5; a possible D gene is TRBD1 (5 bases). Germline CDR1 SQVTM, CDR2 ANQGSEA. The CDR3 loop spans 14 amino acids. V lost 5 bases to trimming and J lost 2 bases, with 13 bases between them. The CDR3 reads CSVRGSGGNQPQHF. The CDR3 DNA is TGCAGCGTTAGGGGAAGTGGCGGCAATCAGCCCCAGCATTTT.

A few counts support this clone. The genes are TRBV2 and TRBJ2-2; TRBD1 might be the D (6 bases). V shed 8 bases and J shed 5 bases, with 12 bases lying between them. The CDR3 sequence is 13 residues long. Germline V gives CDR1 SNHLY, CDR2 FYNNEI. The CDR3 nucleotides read TGTGCCAGCGTACAGGGAAGTACCGGGGAGCTGTTTTTT. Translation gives CASVQGSTGELFF.

CDR3 in amino acids: CASRPRQGGDTQYF. The CDR3 region has the DNA TGTGCCAGCAGACCCAGACAGGGCGGAGATACGCAGTATTTT. V gene TRBV7-9 combines with J gene TRBJ2-3, with 7 bases identical to TRBD1. The CDR3 is 14 residues long. The V gene end was trimmed by 6 bases and the J gene end by 5 bases; junction bases not matched to a gene: 8. Per germline, CDR1 SEHNR and CDR2 FQNEAQ (reference sequence).

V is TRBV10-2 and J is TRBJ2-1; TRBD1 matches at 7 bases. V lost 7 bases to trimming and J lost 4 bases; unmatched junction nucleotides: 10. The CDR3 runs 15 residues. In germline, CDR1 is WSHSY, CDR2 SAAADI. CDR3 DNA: TGCGCCAGCAAACTCGGGACAGAGGGGTACAATGAGCAGTTCTTC. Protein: CASKLGTEGYNEQFF.

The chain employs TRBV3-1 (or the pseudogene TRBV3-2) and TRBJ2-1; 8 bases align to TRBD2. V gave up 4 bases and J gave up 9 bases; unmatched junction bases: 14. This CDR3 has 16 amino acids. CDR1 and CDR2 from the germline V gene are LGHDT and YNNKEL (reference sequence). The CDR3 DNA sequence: TGTGCCAGCAGCCCGGACCCCGGGACTAGAGTTGGTGAGCAGTTCTTC. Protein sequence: CASSPDPGTRVGEQFF.

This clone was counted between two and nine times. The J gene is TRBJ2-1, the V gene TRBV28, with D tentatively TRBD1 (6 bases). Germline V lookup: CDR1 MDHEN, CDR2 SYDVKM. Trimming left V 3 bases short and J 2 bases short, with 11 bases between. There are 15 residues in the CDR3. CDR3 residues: CASSFETGAYNEQFF. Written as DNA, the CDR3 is TGTGCCAGCAGTTTCGAGACAGGTGCCTACAATGAGCAGTTCTTC.

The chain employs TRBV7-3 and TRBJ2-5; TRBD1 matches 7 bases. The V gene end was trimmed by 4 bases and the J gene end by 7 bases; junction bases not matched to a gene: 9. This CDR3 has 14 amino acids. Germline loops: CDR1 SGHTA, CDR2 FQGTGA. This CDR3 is CASSSDRALGTQYF. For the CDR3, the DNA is TGTGCCAGCAGCTCCGACAGGGCCCTCGGGACCCAGTACTTC.

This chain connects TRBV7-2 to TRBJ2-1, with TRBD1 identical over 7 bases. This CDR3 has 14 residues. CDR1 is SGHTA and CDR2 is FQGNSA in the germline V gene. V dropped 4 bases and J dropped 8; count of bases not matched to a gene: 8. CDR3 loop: CASSSGTAFDEQFF. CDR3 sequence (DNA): TGTGCCAGCAGCTCGGGGACAGCTTTTGATGAGCAGTTCTTC.

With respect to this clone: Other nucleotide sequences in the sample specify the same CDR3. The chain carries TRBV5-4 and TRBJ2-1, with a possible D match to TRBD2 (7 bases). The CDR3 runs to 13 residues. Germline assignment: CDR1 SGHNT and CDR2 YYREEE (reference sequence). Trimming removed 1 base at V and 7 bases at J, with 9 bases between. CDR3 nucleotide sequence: TGTGCCAGCAGCTTGAGGGGGGGGAATGAGCAGTTCTTC. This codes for CASSLRGGNEQFF. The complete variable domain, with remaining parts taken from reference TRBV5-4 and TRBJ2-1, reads ETGVTQSPTHLIKTRGQQVTLRCSSQSGHNTVSWYQQALGQGPQFIFQYYREEENGRGNFPPRFSGLQFPNYSSELNVNALELDDSALYLCASSLRGGNEQFFGPGTRLTVL.